The rows below give T cell receptor beta chains drawn from one sample of a study of PD-L1 blockade in urothelial cancer. Assay: immunoSEQ multiplex PCR; the TCRdb copy retains only in-frame clones and omits some. The sample lists approximately 36,000 clones, more than 80% seen once, with under 12% in the top ten. The source was PBMCs, collected around atezolizumab (anti-PD-L1) treatment. The receptor source for this set is a man aged 35-49 years with urothelial cancer. The CDR3 runs from the conserved cysteine through the conserved F or W. Fields, in order: V gene, J gene, D gene, clone size, CDR3 protein, CDR3 DNA. D genes are given only for firm matches. The size of a clone is reported for some rows only, either as once, few or many, or as a class for expanded clones.

TRBV28	TRBJ2-7	TRBD2	.	CASSLRTSYRRGEQYF	TGTGCCAGCAGTTTGCGGACTAGCTATCGTCGTGGCGAGCAGTACTTC
TRBV6-5	TRBJ1-4	TRBD1	.	CATQTGRRTNEKLFF	TGTGCCACTCAGACAGGGCGGAGAACTAATGAAAAACTGTTTTTT
TRBV2	TRBJ2-2	.	once	CASRRDNTGELFF	TGTGCCAGCAGGCGGGATAACACCGGGGAGCTGTTTTTT
TRBV4-2	TRBJ2-3	TRBD2	.	CASSQDYKPRGSNTDTQYF	TGTGCCAGCAGCCAAGACTACAAGCCACGCGGGAGTAACACAGATACGCAGTATTTT
TRBV5-4	TRBJ2-1	.	.	CASLGGTAILDNEQFF	TGTGCCAGCCTCGGCGGGACAGCAATTCTAGACAATGAGCAGTTCTTC
TRBV6-5	TRBJ1-1	.	.	CASIPPTGLNTEAFF	TGTGCCAGCATCCCCCCGACAGGATTGAACACTGAAGCTTTCTTT
TRBV29-1	TRBJ1-2	TRBD1	.	CSLGQTNYGYTF	TGCAGCTTGGGACAGACTAACTATGGCTACACCTTC
TRBV25-1	TRBJ2-1	TRBD1	.	CASSVGGGQASEQFF	TGTGCCAGCAGTGTCGGAGGGGGACAGGCGAGTGAGCAGTTCTTC
TRBV25-1	TRBJ2-3	.	.	CASSATGDTQYF	TGTGCCAGCAGTGCAACGGGAGATACGCAGTATTTT
TRBV29-1	TRBJ2-5	TRBD2	.	CSVRAGPETQYF	TGCAGCGTACGAGCGGGACCAGAGACCCAGTACTTC
TRBV28	TRBJ2-7	TRBD2	.	CASTGTSVPDEQYF	TGTGCCAGCACCGGGACTAGCGTGCCGGACGAGCAGTACTTC
TRBV5-5	TRBJ1-2	TRBD1	.	CASSSGEGQGKYGYTF	TGTGCCAGCAGCTCAGGGGAGGGACAGGGGAAATATGGCTACACCTTC
TRBV6-1	TRBJ2-4	.	once	CASSEQGSIQYF	TGTGCCAGCAGTGAACAGGGTAGCATTCAGTACTTC
TRBV9	TRBJ2-7	.	once	CASSPRDFGSGEQYF	TGTGCCAGCAGCCCACGGGACTTTGGGTCGGGGGAGCAGTACTTC
TRBV28	TRBJ2-3	TRBD1	.	CASSLVGWTGVTDTQYF	TGTGCCAGCAGTCTTGTGGGTTGGACAGGGGTCACAGATACGCAGTATTTT
TRBV9	TRBJ2-5	TRBD2	few	CASSVGGRVETQYF	TGTGCCAGCAGCGTAGGCGGGAGGGTTGAGACCCAGTACTTC
TRBV5-4	TRBJ2-2	.	.	CASSVDLVSRELFF	TGTGCCAGCAGCGTGGACCTGGTTAGCAGGGAGCTGTTTTTT
TRBV19	TRBJ2-7	TRBD1	.	CASSNFGTGGYEQYF	TGTGCCAGTAGCAATTTTGGGACAGGGGGCTACGAGCAGTACTTC
TRBV7-2	TRBJ1-2	TRBD1	.	CASSMEGARSGGYTF	TGTGCCAGCAGCATGGAGGGGGCGCGGAGTGGTGGCTACACCTTC
TRBV2	TRBJ1-5	.	.	CASGQINQPQHF	TGTGCCAGCGGACAGATCAATCAGCCCCAGCATTTT
TRBV7-9	TRBJ2-1	TRBD2	.	CASSNIAGRYNEQFF	TGTGCCAGCAGCAATATAGCGGGGCGCTACAATGAGCAGTTCTTC
TRBV9	TRBJ2-1	.	once	CASSPLPRGALRNEQFF	TGTGCCAGCAGCCCCCTCCCCCGGGGGGCCCTTAGGAATGAGCAGTTCTTC
TRBV6-5	TRBJ1-2	.	.	CASRGDSYGYTF	TGTGCCAGTAGGGGCGATTCCTATGGCTACACCTTC
TRBV30	TRBJ2-1	TRBD1	.	CAWTPGTGVNEQFF	TGTGCCTGGACACCCGGGACAGGGGTAAATGAGCAGTTCTTC
TRBV4-1	TRBJ2-4	.	.	CASSPLGRVAKNIQYF	TGCGCCAGCAGCCCACTAGGGCGGGTAGCCAAAAACATTCAGTACTTC
TRBV28	TRBJ2-1	TRBD2	.	CASSSPTSGSYNEQFF	TGTGCCAGCAGTTCCCCGACTAGCGGGAGTTACAATGAGCAGTTCTTC
TRBV19	TRBJ1-1	TRBD1	.	CASNKGGEAFF	TGTGCCAGTAACAAAGGGGGCGAGGCTTTCTTT
TRBV29-1	TRBJ2-3	.	.	CSVEGTGGGPRDTQYF	TGCAGCGTTGAAGGAACAGGGGGGGGACCAAGGGATACGCAGTATTTT
TRBV27	TRBJ2-1	.	.	CASAGSSYNEQFF	TGTGCCAGCGCAGGAAGCTCCTACAATGAGCAGTTCTTC
TRBV5-5	TRBJ1-1	.	.	CASNLQGFTEAFF	TGTGCCAGCAACTTACAGGGTTTTACTGAAGCTTTCTTT
TRBV7-9	TRBJ2-2	TRBD2	.	CASSQGLVSTGELFF	TGTGCCAGCAGCCAGGGACTAGTGAGCACCGGGGAGCTGTTTTTT